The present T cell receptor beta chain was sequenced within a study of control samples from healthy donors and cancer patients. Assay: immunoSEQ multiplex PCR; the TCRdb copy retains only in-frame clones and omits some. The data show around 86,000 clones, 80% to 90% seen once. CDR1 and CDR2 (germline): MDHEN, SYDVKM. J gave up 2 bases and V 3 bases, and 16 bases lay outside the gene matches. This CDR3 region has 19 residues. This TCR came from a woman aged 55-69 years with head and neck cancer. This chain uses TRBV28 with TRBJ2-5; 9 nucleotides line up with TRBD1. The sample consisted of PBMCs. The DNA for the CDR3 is TGTGCCAGCAGTTTTTTTCGTTTCCGGGACAGGGCCCCACAAGAGACCCAGTACTTC. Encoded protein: CASSFFRFRDRAPQETQYF.